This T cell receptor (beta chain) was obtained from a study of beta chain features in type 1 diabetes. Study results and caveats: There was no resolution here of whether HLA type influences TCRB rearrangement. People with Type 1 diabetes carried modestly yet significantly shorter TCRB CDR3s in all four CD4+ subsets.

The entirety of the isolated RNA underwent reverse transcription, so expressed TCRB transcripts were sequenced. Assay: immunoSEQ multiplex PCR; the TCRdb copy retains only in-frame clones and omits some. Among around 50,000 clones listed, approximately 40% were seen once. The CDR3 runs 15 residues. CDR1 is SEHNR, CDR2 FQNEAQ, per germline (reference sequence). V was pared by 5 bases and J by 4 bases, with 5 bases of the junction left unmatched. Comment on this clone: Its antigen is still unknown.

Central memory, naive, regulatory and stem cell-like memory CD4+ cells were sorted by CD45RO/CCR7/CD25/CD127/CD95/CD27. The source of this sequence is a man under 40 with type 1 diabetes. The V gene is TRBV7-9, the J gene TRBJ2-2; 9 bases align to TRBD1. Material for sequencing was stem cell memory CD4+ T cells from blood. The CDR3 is CASSPWTGVTGELFF. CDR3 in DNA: TGTGCCAGCAGCCCTTGGACAGGGGTCACCGGGGAGCTGTTTTTT.